These T cell receptor beta chains were read from a single sample in a study of blood T cell repertoires in COVID-19. Here immunoSEQ multiplex PCR was the method, and the copy in TCRdb shows in-frame clones only, minus some. The table includes around 99,000 clones, 79% detected once. The material sequenced was peripheral blood. The origin of the receptors is a woman over 75 with active or convalescent COVID-19. Both conserved end residues are part of each CDR3. Each record gives: D gene, clone size, J gene, V gene, CDR3 protein, CDR3 DNA. The D gene is left open where the match is weak. Clone size is given for some rows only: seen once, a few or many times, or a class if the clone is expanded.

TRBD2,-,TRBJ2-1,TRBV9,CASSSTSGRANEQFF,TGTGCCAGCAGCTCGACTAGCGGGAGAGCCAATGAGCAGTTCTTC
-,-,TRBJ2-3,TRBV9,CASTFSGEGDTQYF,TGTGCCAGCACCTTCTCGGGAGAGGGAGATACGCAGTATTTT
TRBD2,-,TRBJ2-7,TRBV7-6,CASSPVAGGAYEQYF,TGTGCCAGCAGCCCCGTAGCGGGGGGAGCCTACGAGCAGTACTTC
-,-,TRBJ2-5,TRBV28,CASSFYGRGETQYF,TGTGCCAGCAGTTTCTACGGCCGGGGAGAGACCCAGTACTTC
TRBD1,-,TRBJ2-5,TRBV7-2,CASSFQTGGVGETQYF,TGTGCCAGCAGCTTCCAGACAGGGGGAGTCGGAGAGACCCAGTACTTC
-,-,TRBJ2-7,TRBV30,CAWDTSYEQYF,TGTGCCTGGGACACCTCCTACGAGCAGTACTTC
-,-,TRBJ2-2,TRBV6-5,CASKDRSNTGELFF,TGTGCCAGCAAAGACAGGTCGAACACCGGGGAGCTGTTTTTT
-,few,TRBJ2-7,TRBV30,CAWSVGGAVYEQYF,TGTGCCTGGAGTGTTGGGGGGGCAGTCTACGAGCAGTACTTC
-,once,TRBJ2-5,TRBV11-3,CASSLGTGVMQETQYF,TGTGCCAGCAGCTTGGGTACAGGCGTAATGCAAGAGACCCAGTACTTC
-,-,TRBJ2-7,TRBV6-1,CASSEQGISYEQYF,TGTGCCAGCAGTGAACAGGGAATCTCCTACGAGCAGTACTTC
TRBD1,-,TRBJ2-7,TRBV27,CASSRGQGAYEQYF,TGTGCCAGCAGCCGGGGACAGGGTGCCTACGAGCAGTACTTC
TRBD2,-,TRBJ2-1,TRBV2,CASSEASGSNNEQFF,TGTGCCAGCAGTGAAGCTAGCGGGTCCAACAATGAGCAGTTCTTC